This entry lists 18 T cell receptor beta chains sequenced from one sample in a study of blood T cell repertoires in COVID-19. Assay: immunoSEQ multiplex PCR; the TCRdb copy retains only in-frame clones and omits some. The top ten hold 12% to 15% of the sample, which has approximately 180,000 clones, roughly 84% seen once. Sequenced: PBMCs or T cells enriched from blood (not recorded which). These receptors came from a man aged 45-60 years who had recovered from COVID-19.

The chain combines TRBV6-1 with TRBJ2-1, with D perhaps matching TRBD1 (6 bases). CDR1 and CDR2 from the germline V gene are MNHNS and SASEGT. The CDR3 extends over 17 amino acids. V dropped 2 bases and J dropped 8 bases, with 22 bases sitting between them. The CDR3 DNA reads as TGTGCCAGCAGTGAAAGAGTCGGCAGGGGAGATAGCGATGAGCAGTTCTTC. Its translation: CASSERVGRGDSDEQFF.

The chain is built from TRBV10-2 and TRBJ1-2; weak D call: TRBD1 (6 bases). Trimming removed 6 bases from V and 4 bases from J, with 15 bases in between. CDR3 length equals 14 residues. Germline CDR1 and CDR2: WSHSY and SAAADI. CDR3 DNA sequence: TGCGCCAGCAGGATAGAACAGGGATCCTATGGCTACACCTTC. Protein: CASRIEQGSYGYTF.

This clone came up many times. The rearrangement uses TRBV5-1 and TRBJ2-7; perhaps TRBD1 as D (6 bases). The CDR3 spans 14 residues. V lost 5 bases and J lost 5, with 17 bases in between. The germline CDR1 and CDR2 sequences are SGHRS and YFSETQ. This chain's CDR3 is CASRTQGSSDEQYF. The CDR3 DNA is TGCGCCAGCAGAACCCAGGGGTCGTCCGACGAGCAGTACTTC.

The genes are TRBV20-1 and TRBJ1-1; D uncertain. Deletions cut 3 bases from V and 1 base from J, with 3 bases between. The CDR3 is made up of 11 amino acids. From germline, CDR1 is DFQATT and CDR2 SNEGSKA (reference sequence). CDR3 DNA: TGCAGTGCTAGCTCGAACACTGAAGCTTTCTTT. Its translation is CSASSNTEAFF.

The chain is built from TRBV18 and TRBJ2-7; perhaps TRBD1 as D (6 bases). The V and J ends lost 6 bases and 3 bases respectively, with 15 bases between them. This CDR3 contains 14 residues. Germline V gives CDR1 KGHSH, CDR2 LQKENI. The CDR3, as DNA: TGTGCCAGCTCTCAACAGGGTATCGACTACGAGCAGTACTTC. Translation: CASSQQGIDYEQYF.

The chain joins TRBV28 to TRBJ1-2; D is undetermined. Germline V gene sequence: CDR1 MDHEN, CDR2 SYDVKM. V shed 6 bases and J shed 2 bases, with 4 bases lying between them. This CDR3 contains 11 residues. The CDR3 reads CASSYNYGYTF. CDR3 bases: TGTGCCAGCAGCTACAACTATGGCTACACCTTC.

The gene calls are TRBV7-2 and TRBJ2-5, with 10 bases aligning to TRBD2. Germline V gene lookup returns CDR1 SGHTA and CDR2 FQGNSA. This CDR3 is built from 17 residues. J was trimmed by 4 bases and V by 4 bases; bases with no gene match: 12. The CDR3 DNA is TGTGCCAGCAGCTCCCGAAGAGCGGGGGGGACAGTAGAGACCCAGTACTTC. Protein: CASSSRRAGGTVETQYF.

CDR3 sequence: CAISFDSSATYEQYF. The CDR3 nucleotides are TGTGCCATCAGCTTCGACAGTAGTGCAACCTACGAGCAGTACTTC. The chain recombines TRBV10-3 with TRBJ2-7; possibly TRBD1 for D (5 bases). The CDR3 extends over 15 amino acids. CDR1 is ENHRY, CDR2 SYGVKD, per germline. Trimming pared 6 bases from V and 2 bases from J, leaving 17 bases between.

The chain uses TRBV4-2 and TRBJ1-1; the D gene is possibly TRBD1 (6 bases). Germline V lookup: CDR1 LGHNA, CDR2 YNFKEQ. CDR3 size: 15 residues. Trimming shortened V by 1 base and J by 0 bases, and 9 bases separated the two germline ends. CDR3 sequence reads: CASSQGGQLNTEAFF. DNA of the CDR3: TGTGCCAGCAGCCAAGGTGGACAGTTGAACACTGAAGCTTTCTTT.

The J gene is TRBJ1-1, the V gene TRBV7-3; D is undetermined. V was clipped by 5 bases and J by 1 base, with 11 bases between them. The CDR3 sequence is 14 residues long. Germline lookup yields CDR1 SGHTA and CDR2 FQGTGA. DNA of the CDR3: TGTGCCAGCAGCCCTTCGGCAGGGAACACTGAAGCTTTCTTT. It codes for CASSPSAGNTEAFF.

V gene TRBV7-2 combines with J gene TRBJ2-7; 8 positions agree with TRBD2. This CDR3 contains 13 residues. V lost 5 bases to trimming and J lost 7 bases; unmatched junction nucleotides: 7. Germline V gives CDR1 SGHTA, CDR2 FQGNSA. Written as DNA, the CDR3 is TGTGCCAGCAGCAACCCGGGGGGGGGAGAGCAGTACTTC. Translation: CASSNPGGGEQYF.

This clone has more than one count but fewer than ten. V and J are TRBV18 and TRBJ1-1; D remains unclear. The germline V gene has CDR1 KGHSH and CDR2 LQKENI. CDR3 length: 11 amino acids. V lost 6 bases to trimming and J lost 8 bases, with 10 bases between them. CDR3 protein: CASSTGGEAFF. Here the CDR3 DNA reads TGTGCCAGCTCGACGGGAGGCGAAGCTTTCTTT.

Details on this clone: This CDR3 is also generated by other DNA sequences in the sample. The CDR3 region is CAWSVLGQGAEAFF. CDR3 DNA: TGTGCCTGGAGTGTACTCGGGCAGGGGGCTGAAGCTTTCTTT. The chain uses TRBV30 and TRBJ1-1, with 7 positions matching TRBD1. Germline trimming cut 0 bases from V and 6 bases from J; bases unmatched to any gene: 7. The CDR3 spans 14 residues. Germline CDR1 reads GTSNPN; CDR2 reads SVGIG (reference sequence).

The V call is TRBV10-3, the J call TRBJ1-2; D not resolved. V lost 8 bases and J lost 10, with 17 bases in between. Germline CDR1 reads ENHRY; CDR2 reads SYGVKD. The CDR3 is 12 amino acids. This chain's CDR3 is CAIGPPGRDYTF. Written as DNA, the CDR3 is TGTGCCATCGGCCCCCCCGGGAGGGACTACACCTTC.

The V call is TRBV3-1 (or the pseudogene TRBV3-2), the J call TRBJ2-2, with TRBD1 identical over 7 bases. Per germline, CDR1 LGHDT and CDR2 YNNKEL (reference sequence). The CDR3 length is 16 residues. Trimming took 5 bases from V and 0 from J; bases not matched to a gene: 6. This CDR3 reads CASSDRVRANTGELFF. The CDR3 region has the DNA TGTGCCAGCAGCGACAGGGTACGTGCGAACACCGGGGAGCTGTTTTTT.

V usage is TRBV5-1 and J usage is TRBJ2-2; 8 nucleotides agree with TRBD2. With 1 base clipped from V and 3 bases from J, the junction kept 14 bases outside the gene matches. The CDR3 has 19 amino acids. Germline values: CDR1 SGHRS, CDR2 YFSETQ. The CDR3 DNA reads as TGCGCCAGCAGCTTGAAACCGGGACTAGATTTTAGTTACACCGGGGAGCTGTTTTTT. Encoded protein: CASSLKPGLDFSYTGELFF.

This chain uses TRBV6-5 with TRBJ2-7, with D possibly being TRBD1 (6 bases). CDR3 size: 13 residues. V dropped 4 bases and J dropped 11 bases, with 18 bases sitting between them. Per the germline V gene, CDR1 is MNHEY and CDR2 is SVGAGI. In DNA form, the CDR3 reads TGTGCCAGCAGTTGGAACGGACAGTCCGTGGAGTACTTC. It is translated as CASSWNGQSVEYF.

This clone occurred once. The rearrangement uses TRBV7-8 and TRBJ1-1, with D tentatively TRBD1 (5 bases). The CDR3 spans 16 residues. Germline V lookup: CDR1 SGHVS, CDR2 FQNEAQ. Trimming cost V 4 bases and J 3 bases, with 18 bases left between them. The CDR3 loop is CASSSDLPRQHTEAFF. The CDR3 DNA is TGTGCCAGCAGCTCCGACTTACCCCGACAGCACACTGAAGCTTTCTTT.